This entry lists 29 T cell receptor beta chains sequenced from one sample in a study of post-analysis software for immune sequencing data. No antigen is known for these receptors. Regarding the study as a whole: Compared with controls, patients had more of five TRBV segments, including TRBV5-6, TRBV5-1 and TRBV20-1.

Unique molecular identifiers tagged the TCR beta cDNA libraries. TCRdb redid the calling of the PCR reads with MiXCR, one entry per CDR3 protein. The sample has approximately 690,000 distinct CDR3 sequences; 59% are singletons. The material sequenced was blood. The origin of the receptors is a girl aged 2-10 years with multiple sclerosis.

CDR3 sequence (DNA): TGCAGTGCATCCGAGGAGGGCCGCCCTGGCTATGGCTACACCTTC. Translating gives CSASEEGRPGYGYTF. The rearrangement joins TRBV20-1 to TRBJ1-2; D gene ambiguous. The CDR3 loop spans 15 amino acids. Germline V gene sequence: CDR1 DFQATT, CDR2 SNEGSKA (reference sequence). V dropped 6 bases and J dropped 4 bases, with 21 bases sitting between them.

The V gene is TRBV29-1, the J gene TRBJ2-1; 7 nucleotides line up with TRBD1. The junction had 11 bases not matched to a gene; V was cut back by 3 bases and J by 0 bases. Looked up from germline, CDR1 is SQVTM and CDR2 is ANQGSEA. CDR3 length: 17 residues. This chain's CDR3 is CSVDPRDSDSSYNEQFF. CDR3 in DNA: TGCAGCGTTGACCCCCGGGACAGCGATAGCTCCTACAATGAGCAGTTCTTC.

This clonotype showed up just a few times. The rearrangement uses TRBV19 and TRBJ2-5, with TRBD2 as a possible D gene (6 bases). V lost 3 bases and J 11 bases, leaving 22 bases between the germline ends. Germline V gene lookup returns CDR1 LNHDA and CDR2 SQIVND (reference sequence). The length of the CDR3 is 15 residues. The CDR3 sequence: CASSIGAAGDNEQYF. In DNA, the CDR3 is TGTGCCAGTAGTATTGGGGCAGCGGGTGACAATGAGCAGTACTTC. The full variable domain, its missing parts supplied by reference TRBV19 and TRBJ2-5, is DGGITQSPKYLFRKEGQNVTLSCEQNLNHDAMYWYRQDPGQGLRLIYYSQIVNDFQKGDIAEGYSVSREKKESFPLTVTSAQKNPTAFYLCASSIGAAGDNEQYFGPGTRLLVL.

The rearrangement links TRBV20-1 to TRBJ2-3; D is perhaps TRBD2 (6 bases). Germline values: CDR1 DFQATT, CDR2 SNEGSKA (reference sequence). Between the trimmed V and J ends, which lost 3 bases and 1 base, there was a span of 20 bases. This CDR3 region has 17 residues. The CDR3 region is CSASLQGVGGGTDTQYF. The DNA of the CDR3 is TGCAGTGCTAGTCTCCAAGGTGTGGGAGGTGGCACAGATACGCAGTATTTT.

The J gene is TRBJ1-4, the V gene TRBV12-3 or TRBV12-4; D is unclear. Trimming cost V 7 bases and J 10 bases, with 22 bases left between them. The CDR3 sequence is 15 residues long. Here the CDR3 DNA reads TGTGCCAGCAAACCCGGGCCAGGACCTCTTGGAAAACTGTTTTTT. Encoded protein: CASKPGPGPLGKLFF.

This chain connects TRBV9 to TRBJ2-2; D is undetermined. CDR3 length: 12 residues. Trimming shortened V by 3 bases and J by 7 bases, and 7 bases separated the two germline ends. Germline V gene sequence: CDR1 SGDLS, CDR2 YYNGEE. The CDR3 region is CASSEIHGELFF. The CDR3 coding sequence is TGTGCCAGCAGCGAGATACACGGGGAGCTGTTTTTT.

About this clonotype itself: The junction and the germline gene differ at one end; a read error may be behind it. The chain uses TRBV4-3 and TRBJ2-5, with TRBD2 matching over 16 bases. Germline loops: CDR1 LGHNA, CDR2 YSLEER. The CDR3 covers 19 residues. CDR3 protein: CVSSCTGTSGGARAETQYF. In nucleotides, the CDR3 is TGCGTCAGCAGCTGTACCGGGACTAGCGGGGGGGCGAGGGCAGAGACCCAGTACTTC.

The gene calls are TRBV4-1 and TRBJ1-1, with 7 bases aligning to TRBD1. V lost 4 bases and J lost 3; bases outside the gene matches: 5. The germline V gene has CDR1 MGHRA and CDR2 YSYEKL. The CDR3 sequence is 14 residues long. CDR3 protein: CASSPDQGDTEAFF. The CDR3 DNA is TGCGCCAGCAGCCCAGATCAGGGGGACACTGAAGCTTTCTTT.

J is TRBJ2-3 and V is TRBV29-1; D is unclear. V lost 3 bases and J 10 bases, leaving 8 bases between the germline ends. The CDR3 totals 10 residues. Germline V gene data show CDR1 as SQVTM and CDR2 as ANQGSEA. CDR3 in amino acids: CSVDGDSQYF. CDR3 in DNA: TGCAGCGTTGATGGGGATTCGCAGTATTTT.

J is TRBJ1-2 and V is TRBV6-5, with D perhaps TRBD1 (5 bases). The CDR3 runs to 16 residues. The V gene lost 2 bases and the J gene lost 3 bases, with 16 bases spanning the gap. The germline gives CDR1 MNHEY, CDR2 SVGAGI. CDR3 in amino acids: CASSYRVGTTDYGYTF. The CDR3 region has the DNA TGTGCCAGCAGTTACCGGGTCGGGACGACCGACTATGGCTACACCTTC.

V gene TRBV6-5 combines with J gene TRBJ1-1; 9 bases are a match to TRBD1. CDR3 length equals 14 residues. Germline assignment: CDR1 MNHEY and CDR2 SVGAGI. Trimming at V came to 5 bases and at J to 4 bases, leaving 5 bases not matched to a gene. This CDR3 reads CASSTGTGTTEAFF. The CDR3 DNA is TGTGCCAGCAGTACCGGGACAGGGACCACTGAAGCTTTCTTT.

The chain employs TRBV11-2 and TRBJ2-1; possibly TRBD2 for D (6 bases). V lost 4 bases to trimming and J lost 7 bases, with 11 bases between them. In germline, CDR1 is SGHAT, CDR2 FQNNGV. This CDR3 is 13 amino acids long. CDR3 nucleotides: TGTGCCAGCAGCTCGGCAGGGAGGAATGAGCAGTTCTTC. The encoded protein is CASSSAGRNEQFF.

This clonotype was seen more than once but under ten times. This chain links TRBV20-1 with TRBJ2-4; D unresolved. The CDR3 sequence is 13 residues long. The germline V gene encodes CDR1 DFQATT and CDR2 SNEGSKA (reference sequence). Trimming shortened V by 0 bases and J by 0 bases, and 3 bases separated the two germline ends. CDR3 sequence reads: CSAREIAKNIQYF. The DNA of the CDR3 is TGCAGTGCTAGAGAAATAGCCAAAAACATTCAGTACTTC.

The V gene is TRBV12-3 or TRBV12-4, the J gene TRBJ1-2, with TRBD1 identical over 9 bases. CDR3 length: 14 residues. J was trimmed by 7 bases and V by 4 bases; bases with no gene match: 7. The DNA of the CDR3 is TGTGCCAGCAGTTCGGACAGGGGAAGGAGTGGCTACACCTTC. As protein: CASSSDRGRSGYTF.

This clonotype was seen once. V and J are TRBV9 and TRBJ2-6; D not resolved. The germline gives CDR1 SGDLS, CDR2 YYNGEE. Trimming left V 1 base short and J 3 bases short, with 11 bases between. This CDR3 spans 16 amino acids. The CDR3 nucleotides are TGTGCCAGCAGCGTAAGAAGCTCAGGTGGGGCCAACGTCCTGACTTTC. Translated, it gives CASSVRSSGGANVLTF. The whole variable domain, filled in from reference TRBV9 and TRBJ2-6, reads DSGVTQTPKHLITATGQRVTLRCSPRSGDLSVYWYQQSLDQGLQFLIQYYNGEERAKGNILERFSAQQFPDLHSELNLSSLELGDSALYFCASSVRSSGGANVLTFGAGSRLTVL.

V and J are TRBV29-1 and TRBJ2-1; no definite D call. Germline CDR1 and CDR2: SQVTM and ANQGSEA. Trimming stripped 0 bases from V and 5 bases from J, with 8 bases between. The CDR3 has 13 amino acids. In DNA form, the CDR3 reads TGCAGCGTTGAAGATCCTCTGCACAATGAGCAGTTCTTC. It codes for CSVEDPLHNEQFF.

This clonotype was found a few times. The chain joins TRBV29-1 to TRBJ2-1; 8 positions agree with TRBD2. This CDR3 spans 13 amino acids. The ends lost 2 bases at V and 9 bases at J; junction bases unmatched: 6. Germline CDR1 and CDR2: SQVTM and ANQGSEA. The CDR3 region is CSVEKRERGEQFF. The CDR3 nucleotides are TGCAGCGTTGAAAAGCGGGAGAGGGGTGAGCAGTTCTTC.

This CDR3 is CSAQGTSGRRGLYEQYF. The CDR3 bases are TGCAGTGCCCAGGGGACTAGCGGGAGGCGGGGGCTCTACGAGCAGTACTTC. The genes are TRBV20-1 and TRBJ2-7; 15 bases line up with TRBD2. Germline assignment: CDR1 DFQATT and CDR2 SNEGSKA (reference sequence). Losses at the gene ends were 6 bases for V and 3 bases for J; bases not matched to a gene: 12. The CDR3 contains 17 residues.

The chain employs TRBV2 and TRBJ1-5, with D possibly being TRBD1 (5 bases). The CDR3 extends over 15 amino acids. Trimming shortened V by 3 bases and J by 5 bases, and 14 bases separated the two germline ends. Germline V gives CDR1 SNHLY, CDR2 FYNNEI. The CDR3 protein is CASSEVRQGYQPQHF. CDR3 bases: TGTGCCAGCAGTGAGGTACGTCAGGGCTATCAGCCCCAGCATTTT.

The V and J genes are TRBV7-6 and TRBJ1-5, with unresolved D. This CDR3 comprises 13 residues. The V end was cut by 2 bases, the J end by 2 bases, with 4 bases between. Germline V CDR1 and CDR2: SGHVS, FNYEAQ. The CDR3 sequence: CASSLIRNQPQHF. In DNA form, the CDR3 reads TGTGCCAGCAGCTTAATACGCAATCAGCCCCAGCATTTT.

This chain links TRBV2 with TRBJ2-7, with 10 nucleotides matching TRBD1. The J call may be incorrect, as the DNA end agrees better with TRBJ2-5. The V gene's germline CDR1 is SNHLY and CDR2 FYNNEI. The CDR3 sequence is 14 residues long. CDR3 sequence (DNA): TGTGCCAGCGAACCCGGGACAGGGGAGGAGACCCAGTACTTC. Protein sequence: CASEPGTGEETQYF.

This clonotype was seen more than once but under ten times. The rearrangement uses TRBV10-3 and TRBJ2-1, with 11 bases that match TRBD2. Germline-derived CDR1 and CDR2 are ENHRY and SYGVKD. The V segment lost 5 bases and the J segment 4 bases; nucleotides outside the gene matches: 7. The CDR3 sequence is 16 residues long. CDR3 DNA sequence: TGTGCCATCAGTCCTAAGGGGACTAGCGGATACAATGAGCAGTTCTTC. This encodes CAISPKGTSGYNEQFF.

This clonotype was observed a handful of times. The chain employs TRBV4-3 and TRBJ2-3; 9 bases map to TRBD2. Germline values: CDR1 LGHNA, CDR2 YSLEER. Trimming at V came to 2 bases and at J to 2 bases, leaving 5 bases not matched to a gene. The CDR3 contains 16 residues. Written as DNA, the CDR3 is TGCGCCAGCAGCCAAACTAGCGGGTACCTCACAGATACGCAGTATTTT. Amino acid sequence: CASSQTSGYLTDTQYF.

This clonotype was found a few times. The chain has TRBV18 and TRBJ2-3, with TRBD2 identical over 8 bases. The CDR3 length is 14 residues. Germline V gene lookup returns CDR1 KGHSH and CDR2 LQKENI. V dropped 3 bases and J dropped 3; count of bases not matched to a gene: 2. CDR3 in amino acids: CASSPQRETDTQYF. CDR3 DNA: TGTGCCAGCTCACCTCAGCGGGAGACAGATACGCAGTATTTT.

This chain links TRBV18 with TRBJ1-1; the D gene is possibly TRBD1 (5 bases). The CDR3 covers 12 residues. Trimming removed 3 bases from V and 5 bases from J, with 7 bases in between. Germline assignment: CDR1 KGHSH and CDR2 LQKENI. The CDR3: CASSPSGTEAFF. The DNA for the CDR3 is TGTGCCAGCTCACCCTCAGGGACTGAAGCTTTCTTT.

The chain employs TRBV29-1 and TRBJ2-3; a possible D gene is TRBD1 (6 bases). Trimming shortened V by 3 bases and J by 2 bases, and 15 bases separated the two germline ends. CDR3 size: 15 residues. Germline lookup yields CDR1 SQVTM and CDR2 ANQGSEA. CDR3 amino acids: CSVEGAPGSTDTQYF. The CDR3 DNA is TGCAGCGTTGAGGGGGCCCCAGGGTCCACAGATACGCAGTATTTT.

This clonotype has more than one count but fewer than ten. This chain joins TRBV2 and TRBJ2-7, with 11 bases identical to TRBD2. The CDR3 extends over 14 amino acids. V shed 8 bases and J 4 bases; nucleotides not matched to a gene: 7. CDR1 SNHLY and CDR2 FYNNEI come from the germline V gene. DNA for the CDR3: TGTGCCAGCTCACTAGCGGGAGTGGGATACGAGCAGTACTTC. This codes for CASSLAGVGYEQYF. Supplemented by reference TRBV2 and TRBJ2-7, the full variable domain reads EPEVTQTPSHQVTQMGQEVILRCVPISNHLYFYWYRQILGQKVEFLVSFYNNEISEKSEIFDDQFSVERPDGSNFTLKIRSTKLEDSAMYFCASSLAGVGYEQYFGPGTRLTVT.

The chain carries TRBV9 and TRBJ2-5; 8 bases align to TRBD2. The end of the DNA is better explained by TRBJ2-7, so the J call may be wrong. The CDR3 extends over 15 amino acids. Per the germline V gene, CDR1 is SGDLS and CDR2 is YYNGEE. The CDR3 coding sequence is TGTGCCAGCAGCGCAGGATTAGCGGGAACTGGCGAGCAGTACTTC. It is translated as CASSAGLAGTGEQYF.

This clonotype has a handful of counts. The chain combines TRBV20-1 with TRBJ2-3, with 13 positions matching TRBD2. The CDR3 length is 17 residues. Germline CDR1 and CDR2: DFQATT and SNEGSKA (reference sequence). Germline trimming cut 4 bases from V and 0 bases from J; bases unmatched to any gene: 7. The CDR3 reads CSATGLAGPYSTDTQYF. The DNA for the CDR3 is TGCAGTGCTACGGGACTAGCGGGACCCTATAGCACAGATACGCAGTATTTT.